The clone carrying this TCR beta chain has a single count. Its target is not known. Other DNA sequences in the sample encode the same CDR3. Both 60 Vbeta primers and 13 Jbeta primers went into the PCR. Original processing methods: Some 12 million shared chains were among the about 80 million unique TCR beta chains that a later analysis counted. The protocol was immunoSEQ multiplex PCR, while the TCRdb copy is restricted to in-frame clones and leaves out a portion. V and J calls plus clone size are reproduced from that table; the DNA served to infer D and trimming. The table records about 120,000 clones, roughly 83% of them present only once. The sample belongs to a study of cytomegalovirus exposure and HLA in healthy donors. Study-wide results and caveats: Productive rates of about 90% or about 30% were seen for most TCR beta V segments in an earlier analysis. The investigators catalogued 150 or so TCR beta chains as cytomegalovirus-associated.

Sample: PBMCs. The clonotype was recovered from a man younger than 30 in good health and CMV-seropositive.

The CDR3 loop reads CASSLGATEAFF. In nucleotides, the CDR3 is TGTGCCAGCAGCTTAGGGGCGACTGAAGCTTTCTTT. The chain recombines TRBV7-9 with TRBJ1-1; no clear D gene. V was cut by 1 base and J by 5 bases, with 5 bases left in between. Germline V gives CDR1 SEHNR, CDR2 FQNEAQ (reference sequence). The CDR3 loop spans 12 amino acids.